Each of the 28 T cell receptor beta chains below was sequenced from the same sample in a study of Ad26.COV2.S vaccination and SARS-CoV-2 variants listed by TCRdb under 2021. The treatment or condition label, read with the paper, signifies: 15 to 20 received Ad26.COV2.S at low or high dose, single or two shots; several received placebo; per-sample allocation not given. For vaccine and placebo recipients, the sequenced repertoires came from samples collected on day 63 after the first injection. Library creation used the immunoSEQ multiplex PCR assay. The table was pulled from immuneACCESS by TCRdb, which kept in-frame rearrangements only. Such tables lose some clones; where checked, under half of the loss comes from unresolved V genes, and the rest has no known cause. Here the sample has about 460,000 clones; 80% to 90% occur a single time. The ten top clones hold 1.7% of the sample. The specimen comprised peripheral blood, sampled in a trial of Ad26.COV2.S vaccine versus placebo. All receptors come from a person between 18 and 65 years old who received the Ad26.COV2.S COVID-19 vaccine or a placebo.

The chain carries TRBV3-1 (or the pseudogene TRBV3-2) and TRBJ2-5; 12 bases match TRBD2. The V gene's germline CDR1 is LGHDT and CDR2 YNNKEL (reference sequence). The CDR3 has 14 amino acids. Germline trimming cut 6 bases from V and 6 bases from J; bases unmatched to any gene: 5. The CDR3 sequence: CASRVTSGRKTQYF. In nucleotides, the CDR3 is TGTGCCAGCAGGGTGACTAGCGGGAGAAAGACCCAGTACTTC.

The rearrangement joins TRBV30 to TRBJ1-2; 7 nucleotides agree with TRBD1. The germline V gene has CDR1 GTSNPN and CDR2 SVGIG (reference sequence). The V gene end was trimmed by 3 bases and the J gene end by 3 bases; junction bases not matched to a gene: 13. This CDR3 is built from 16 residues. CDR3 coding DNA: TGTGCCTGGAGCCGTCGTGGGCAGGGGGGATACTATGGCTACACCTTC. This gives the protein CAWSRRGQGGYYGYTF.

This chain joins TRBV28 and TRBJ2-7; 11 positions match TRBD1. The germline V gene has CDR1 MDHEN and CDR2 SYDVKM. The CDR3 totals 14 residues. V shed 6 bases, J shed 6 bases, and the junction held 7 bases outside the gene matches. CDR3 DNA sequence: TGTGCCAGCAGCCTGGACAGGGGGCCTGGCGAGCAGTACTTC. Protein: CASSLDRGPGEQYF.

The chain combines TRBV27 with TRBJ2-5; no clear D. The germline gives CDR1 MNHEY, CDR2 SMNVEV (reference sequence). V was pared by 5 bases and J by 1 base, with 14 bases between. The CDR3 has 15 residues. CDR3 sequence: CASSRTRLSQETQYF. In DNA, the CDR3 is TGTGCCAGCAGTCGAACACGGTTATCCCAAGAGACCCAGTACTTC.

In this sample, this clone turned up once. The chain carries TRBV11-2 and TRBJ2-7; D tentatively reads TRBD1 or TRBD2 (5 bases each). With 3 bases removed from V and 3 bases from J, the gap between germline ends came to 15 bases. CDR3 length: 15 residues. In germline, CDR1 is SGHAT, CDR2 FQNNGV. The CDR3 spells CASSFSWGSLYEQYF. The DNA for the CDR3 is TGTGCCAGCAGCTTCTCCTGGGGGTCCCTCTACGAGCAGTACTTC.

This chain uses TRBV30 with TRBJ1-2; 9 bases are shared with TRBD1. CDR3 length: 13 amino acids. Germline CDR1 GTSNPN, CDR2 SVGIG (reference sequence). V dropped 4 bases and J dropped 4; count of bases not matched to a gene: 4. CDR3 nucleotide sequence: TGTGCCTGGAAGGGACAGGGCGGCTATGGCTACACCTTC. Amino acids: CAWKGQGGYGYTF.

This clone has only a few counts. The rearrangement uses TRBV7-9 and TRBJ1-2; the D gene is possibly TRBD1 (5 bases). There are 14 residues in the CDR3. Germline CDR1 reads SEHNR; CDR2 reads FQNEAQ (reference sequence). Trimming cost V 6 bases and J 4 bases, with 15 bases left between them. CDR3 sequence reads: CASSSRTGGYGYTF. DNA of the CDR3: TGTGCCAGCAGTTCTCGAACAGGAGGCTATGGCTACACCTTC.

The rearrangement joins TRBV28 to TRBJ1-1; D not resolved. CDR3 size: 15 residues. V dropped 0 bases and J dropped 5 bases, with 13 bases sitting between them. Germline V gene lookup returns CDR1 MDHEN and CDR2 SYDVKM. The CDR3 DNA reads TGTGCCAGCAGTTTATGGGAGGCCCTAGGGACTGAAGCTTTCTTT. It translates to CASSLWEALGTEAFF. Full variable domain (missing parts from reference TRBV28 and TRBJ1-1): DVKVTQSSRYLVKRTGEKVFLECVQDMDHENMFWYRQDPGLGLRLIYFSYDVKMKEKGDIPEGYSVSREKKERFSLILESASTNQTSMYLCASSLWEALGTEAFFGQGTRLTVV.

The genes are TRBV19 and TRBJ1-2; no definite D call. Germline CDR1 and CDR2: LNHDA and SQIVND (reference sequence). The V end lost 3 bases, the J end lost 4 bases, and 15 bases lay between the germline ends. This CDR3 is built from 15 residues. The CDR3 DNA is TGTGCCAGTAGTATCGGAGGGTTAAGGATCTATGGCTACACCTTC. As protein: CASSIGGLRIYGYTF.

The chain recombines TRBV2 with TRBJ2-2, with 9 bases that match TRBD1. The CDR3 runs 15 residues. The V gene's germline CDR1 is SNHLY and CDR2 FYNNEI. The V and J ends lost 4 bases and 9 bases, in that order; junction bases with no gene match: 9. The CDR3 DNA is TGTGCCAGCAGTGCCCCGGGACAGGGAAACCGGGAGCTGTTTTTT. It codes for CASSAPGQGNRELFF.

The chain employs TRBV7-2 and TRBJ2-5; TRBD1 aligns across 8 bases. This CDR3 region has 14 residues. The germline V gene has CDR1 SGHTA and CDR2 FQGNSA. The V segment lost 8 bases and the J segment 5 bases; nucleotides outside the gene matches: 10. The CDR3, as DNA: TGTGCCAGCTCATTGCAGGGGGCGTGGGAGACCCAGTACTTC. Encoded protein: CASSLQGAWETQYF.

This clone appeared once. This chain links TRBV28 with TRBJ2-1; D remains unclear. The CDR3 length is 10 residues. Germline lookup yields CDR1 MDHEN and CDR2 SYDVKM. V was pared by 4 bases and J by 9 bases, with 4 bases between. The CDR3 loop is CASSSVEQFF. In nucleotides, the CDR3 is TGTGCCAGCAGTTCGGTTGAGCAGTTCTTC.

The chain joins TRBV6-2 or TRBV6-3 to TRBJ1-5, with 7 positions matching TRBD1. CDR3 length: 12 residues. J lost 9 bases, V lost 9 bases, and 8 bases had no gene match. Germline lookup yields CDR1 MNHEY and CDR2 SVGEGT. The chain's CDR3 is CASSLSGGPQHF. CDR3 DNA: TGTGCCAGTAGCCTCTCAGGGGGGCCCCAGCATTTT.

This chain connects TRBV30 to TRBJ1-1, with D possibly TRBD1 on 6 matching bases. The CDR3 is 13 residues long. The germline V and J ends were trimmed by 2 bases and 10 bases, with 17 bases remaining between them. Germline CDR1 is GTSNPN and CDR2 is SVGIG (reference sequence). CDR3 sequence: CAWSSNTGSRAFF. The CDR3 bases are TGTGCCTGGAGTAGTAATACAGGGAGTAGAGCTTTCTTT.

The chain couples TRBV19 to TRBJ2-1; tentatively, D is TRBD2 (6 bases). Germline V gene data show CDR1 as LNHDA and CDR2 as SQIVND (reference sequence). Trimming stripped 6 bases from V and 6 bases from J, with 15 bases between. The CDR3 covers 14 residues. CDR3 nucleotides: TGTGCCAGTAGCGGCGGACTAACTACCAATGAGCAGTTCTTC. Protein product: CASSGGLTTNEQFF.

In nucleotides, the CDR3 is TGTGCCAGCAGTGGGACAGGGGGCTTATTGGTGAACACTGAAGCTTTCTTT. Its protein is CASSGTGGLLVNTEAFF. The genes are TRBV2 and TRBJ1-1; 11 nucleotides align to TRBD1. CDR3 length: 17 residues. CDR1 and CDR2 from the germline V gene are SNHLY and FYNNEI. V gave up 4 bases and J gave up 0 bases; unmatched junction bases: 7.

J is TRBJ2-1 and V is TRBV7-9; D uncertain. V was cut by 2 bases and J by 6 bases, with 11 bases left in between. The CDR3 length is 14 residues. Germline V CDR1 and CDR2: SEHNR, FQNEAQ (reference sequence). The CDR3 loop reads CASSLLLTPNEQFF. Here the CDR3 DNA reads TGTGCCAGCAGCTTACTATTGACCCCCAATGAGCAGTTCTTC.

The rearrangement joins TRBV2 to TRBJ2-5; no reliable D call. The CDR3 length is 13 residues. The V gene lost 5 bases and the J gene lost 5 bases, with 12 bases spanning the gap. Germline-derived CDR1 and CDR2 are SNHLY and FYNNEI. The chain's CDR3 is CASSTGTAETQYF. For the CDR3, the DNA is TGTGCCAGCAGTACGGGTACGGCGGAGACCCAGTACTTC.

The CDR3 reads CASSQTPGRGNSPLHF. The CDR3 nucleotides read TGCGCCAGCAGCCAAACCCCGGGACGGGGTAATTCACCCCTCCACTTT. The chain combines TRBV4-1 with TRBJ1-6, with a possible D match to TRBD1 (5 bases). Trimming cost V 2 bases and J 6 bases, with 14 bases left between them. The CDR3 runs to 16 residues. CDR1 is MGHRA and CDR2 is YSYEKL in the germline V gene.

The chain has TRBV28 and TRBJ1-2; D perhaps matches TRBD1 (5 bases). V lost 5 bases and J 2 bases, leaving 15 bases between the germline ends. There are 15 residues in the CDR3. The germline CDR1 and CDR2 sequences are MDHEN and SYDVKM. The CDR3 region is CASSSAGTDNYGYTF. The CDR3 nucleotides read TGTGCCAGCAGTAGCGCCGGGACGGACAACTATGGCTACACCTTC.

The chain joins TRBV28 to TRBJ2-7; possibly TRBD1 for D (6 bases). V lost 7 bases and J 2 bases, leaving 18 bases between the germline ends. The CDR3 runs 15 residues. CDR1 and CDR2 from the germline V gene are MDHEN and SYDVKM. The CDR3 reads CASTVFRGQAYEQYF. CDR3 nucleotides: TGTGCCAGCACCGTTTTCAGGGGTCAGGCCTACGAGCAGTACTTC.

The rearrangement links TRBV5-4 to TRBJ1-1; 7 bases are a match to TRBD1. CDR1 and CDR2 (germline): SGHNT, YYREEE (reference sequence). This CDR3 comprises 14 residues. Losses at the gene ends were 2 bases for V and 0 bases for J; bases not matched to a gene: 1. This CDR3 reads CASSLQGMNTEAFF. The DNA of the CDR3 is TGTGCCAGCAGCTTACAGGGGATGAACACTGAAGCTTTCTTT.

The chain combines TRBV6-2 or TRBV6-3 with TRBJ1-5, with D possibly being TRBD1 (5 bases). The V gene's germline CDR1 is MNHEY and CDR2 SVGEGT. Trimming took 0 bases from V and 2 from J, leaving 11 bases between them. The CDR3 totals 16 residues. CDR3 sequence: CASSYSTGQGNQPQHF. CDR3 sequence (DNA): TGTGCCAGCAGTTACTCGACGGGGCAGGGCAATCAGCCCCAGCATTTT.

This clone showed up just once. This rearrangement joins TRBV5-6 to TRBJ2-3; D gene uncertain. This CDR3 is built from 12 residues. Germline V gene data show CDR1 as SGHDT and CDR2 as YYEEEE. With 4 bases removed from V and 8 bases from J, the gap between germline ends came to 11 bases. This CDR3 is CASSRTWATQYF. Here the CDR3 DNA reads TGTGCCAGCAGCAGGACCTGGGCTACGCAGTATTTT.

This clone was seen just once. The rearrangement joins TRBV6-5 to TRBJ2-7; D assignment may be TRBD1 or TRBD2 (5 bases each). With 2 bases removed from V and 4 bases from J, the gap between germline ends came to 15 bases. Germline assignment: CDR1 MNHEY and CDR2 SVGAGI. The CDR3 spans 15 residues. CDR3 nucleotides: TGTGCCAGCAGTTACACGGTGGGGGACGGATACGAGCAGTACTTC. Translation gives CASSYTVGDGYEQYF.

The chain has TRBV7-9 and TRBJ2-1, with D possibly TRBD2 on 5 matching bases. Trimming took off 1 base at V and 8 bases at J, with 15 bases between the two ends. CDR1 and CDR2 (germline): SEHNR, FQNEAQ (reference sequence). The CDR3 length is 15 residues. CDR3 sequence (DNA): TGTGCCAGCAGCTTAGTAGCGCCGGAGGTCTATGAGCAGTTCTTC. Encoded protein: CASSLVAPEVYEQFF.

The V call is TRBV9, the J call TRBJ2-1; no clear D gene. This CDR3 has 15 residues. Trimming removed 0 bases from V and 5 bases from J, with 12 bases in between. The V gene's germline CDR1 is SGDLS and CDR2 YYNGEE. The CDR3 nucleotides are TGTGCCAGCAGCGTAGGTTTACAGACTCACAATGAGCAGTTCTTC. This encodes CASSVGLQTHNEQFF. Based on the CDR3 plus reference TRBV9 and TRBJ2-1, the full variable domain is DSGVTQTPKHLITATGQRVTLRCSPRSGDLSVYWYQQSLDQGLQFLIQYYNGEERAKGNILERFSAQQFPDLHSELNLSSLELGDSALYFCASSVGLQTHNEQFFGPGTRLTVL.

The gene calls are TRBV28 and TRBJ1-3, with D possibly matching TRBD1 (5 bases). The germline CDR1 and CDR2 sequences are MDHEN and SYDVKM. This CDR3 contains 15 residues. The ends were cut back, 7 bases at V and 4 bases at J, with 17 bases in the middle. CDR3 in DNA: TGTGCCAGCACTTGGCAGGGCGCGGGGGGAAACACCATATATTTT. Encoded protein: CASTWQGAGGNTIYF.